The clone carrying this T cell receptor beta chain was seen at least ten times. The target antigen is unknown. The entry originates in a study of early T cells in non-severe SARS-CoV-2 infection. In the study overall: With bulk RNA from unsorted whole blood as input, sequencing yielded unpaired chains. General observations from the study: Sequences matched to VDJdb favored anti-spike CD8 responses, while private and CD4 specificities were missed.

As part of library construction, unique molecular identifiers were attached to individual cDNA molecules. TCRdb analysed the 5' RACE reads with MiXCR anew, one entry per CDR3 protein. The data hold around 70,000 distinct CDR3 sequences, with 9.5% to 15% observed a single time. In germline, CDR1 is MGHDK, CDR2 SYGVNS. The CDR3 totals 17 residues. V lost 8 bases and J lost 2, with 24 bases in between. The chain links TRBV25-1 to TRBJ2-5; D not certain. This receptor was obtained from an adult who was a healthcare worker with PCR-confirmed SARS-CoV-2 infection or an uninfected control (not recorded which). The specimen sequenced was whole blood. The CDR3 reads CASQQTPRGFTQETQYF. The DNA of the CDR3 is TGTGCCAGCCAGCAGACCCCGCGAGGATTTACTCAAGAGACCCAGTACTTC.